This T cell receptor (beta chain) was observed in a study of blood T cell repertoires in COVID-19. Assay used: immunoSEQ multiplex PCR; TCRdb lists only in-frame clones, some missing. The repertoire holds 100,000 or so clones, with approximately 84% as singletons. This clone was detected a few times. The CDR3 is 16 residues long. V shed 3 bases, J shed 6 bases, and the junction held 5 bases outside the gene matches. In germline, CDR1 is LGHDT, CDR2 YNNKEL (reference sequence). The sample taken for sequencing was peripheral blood. This TCR was recovered from a woman aged 55-69 years with acute or convalescent COVID-19. The rearrangement links TRBV3-1 (or the pseudogene TRBV3-2) to TRBJ2-1; 13 positions match TRBD2. Written as DNA, the CDR3 is TGTGCCAGCAGCCAGACTAGCGGGGGGCTTCGCAATGAGCAGTTCTTC. It encodes CASSQTSGGLRNEQFF.